This T cell receptor (beta chain) appears in the sequencing data of a study of shared clonotypes between healthy human individuals. The protocol was immunoSEQ multiplex PCR, while the TCRdb copy is restricted to in-frame clones and leaves out a portion. The sample consists of millions of clones, roughly 94% of them appearing once. This clone appeared a single time. The CDR3 runs to 13 residues. The V and J ends lost 3 bases and 7 bases, in that order; junction bases with no gene match: 6. CDR1 LNHNV and CDR2 YYDKDF come from the germline V gene (reference sequence). The naive CD8 subset, CD45RO-negative cells positively selected for CCR7, excluded terminally differentiated effector memory CD45RA+ cells.

Specimen: naive CD8+ T cells sorted from blood. J is TRBJ2-7 and V is TRBV15; TRBD1 aligns across 7 bases. The clonotype originates from a man between 18 and 35 years old in good health. The CDR3 sequence: CATSSLTRGEQYF. The CDR3 DNA follows: TGTGCCACCAGCAGCCTAACCAGGGGGGAGCAGTACTTC.